A single sample gave rise to the 22 T cell receptor beta chains below, sequenced in a study of cytomegalovirus exposure and HLA in healthy donors. PCR amplification relied on 60 Vbeta primers (plus 13 Jbeta primers). Clones were sequenced by immunoSEQ multiplex PCR, and TCRdb holds only the in-frame ones, with some missing. The sample lists 80,000 to 95,000 clones; 75% to 85% were seen once. Sequencing was done on a sample of PBMCs. These receptors originate from a woman aged 30 to 39 in good health and CMV-seronegative.

The V gene is TRBV4-1, the J gene TRBJ1-4, with D unclear. Per germline, CDR1 MGHRA and CDR2 YSYEKL. CDR3 size: 17 residues. The V and J ends lost 0 bases and 4 bases respectively, with 15 bases between them. CDR3 region: CASSQDRERLYNEKLFF. The CDR3 DNA reads TGCGCCAGCAGCCAAGATCGGGAACGGCTTTATAATGAAAAACTGTTTTTT.

The sample holds one count of this clone. As DNA, the CDR3 is TGTGCCAGCAGCCAAGGAAATCTAGTCACAGATACGCAGTATTTT. This gives the protein CASSQGNLVTDTQYF. The chain uses TRBV5-4 and TRBJ2-3; no clear D. The CDR3 sequence is 15 residues long. Germline CDR1 SGHNT, CDR2 YYREEE (reference sequence). Trimming took off 4 bases at V and 2 bases at J, with 14 bases between the two ends.

V gene TRBV28 combines with J gene TRBJ1-4; D gene ambiguous. Per germline, CDR1 MDHEN and CDR2 SYDVKM. Deletions cut 5 bases from V and 7 bases from J, with 20 bases between. This CDR3 comprises 16 residues. In nucleotides, the CDR3 is TGTGCCAGCAGTCCCTATAGGTCCGAATCGGGTGAAAAACTGTTTTTT. This codes for CASSPYRSESGEKLFF.

The chain has TRBV6-5 and TRBJ1-1; 8 bases fit TRBD1. CDR3 length: 15 residues. The trim removed 5 bases at V and 1 base at J, leaving 6 bases unmatched. Germline V lookup: CDR1 MNHEY, CDR2 SVGAGI. The CDR3 region is CASSLTGTGNTEAFF. For the CDR3, the DNA is TGTGCCAGCAGTCTGACGGGGACAGGGAACACTGAAGCTTTCTTT.

The table lists this clone with a count of one. The gene calls are TRBV7-9 and TRBJ1-1, with 8 nucleotides matching TRBD1. CDR1 SEHNR and CDR2 FQNEAQ come from the germline V gene (reference sequence). This CDR3 contains 15 residues. J gave up 4 bases and V 3 bases, and 7 bases lay outside the gene matches. Written as DNA, the CDR3 is TGTGCCAGCAGCTTGATGACAGGGGAGGTCACTGAAGCTTTCTTT. This gives the protein CASSLMTGEVTEAFF.

The chain combines TRBV5-1 with TRBJ1-2; 9 bases fit TRBD1. The CDR3 is made up of 14 amino acids. J lost 5 bases, V lost 3 bases, and 5 bases had no gene match. The V gene's germline CDR1 is SGHRS and CDR2 YFSETQ. The CDR3 DNA is TGCGCCAGCAGCTCGACAGGGGGGACTTATGGCTACACCTTC. As protein: CASSSTGGTYGYTF.

The chain links TRBV19 to TRBJ1-3; 7 nucleotides agree with TRBD1. The junction had 5 bases not matched to a gene; V was cut back by 9 bases and J by 0 bases. The CDR3 sequence is 14 residues long. Germline CDR1 reads LNHDA; CDR2 reads SQIVND (reference sequence). In nucleotides, the CDR3 is TGTGCCAGCGGACAGGCCGCCTCTGGAAACACCATATATTTT. This encodes CASGQAASGNTIYF.

The V gene is TRBV6-5, the J gene TRBJ1-2; unclear D gene. The CDR3 spans 14 residues. V gave up 2 bases and J gave up 4 bases, with 11 bases separating them. The V gene's germline CDR1 is MNHEY and CDR2 SVGAGI. Written as DNA, the CDR3 is TGTGCCAGCAGTTACGGGAGGGATGTCTATGGCTACACCTTC. Protein: CASSYGRDVYGYTF.

The rearrangement uses TRBV4-2 and TRBJ1-3; D remains ambiguous. The V and J ends lost 1 base and 2 bases respectively, with 12 bases between them. Per the germline V gene, CDR1 is LGHNA and CDR2 is YNFKEQ. The CDR3 contains 16 residues. The CDR3 loop is CASSQVAALAGNTIYF. The CDR3 bases are TGTGCCAGCAGCCAAGTGGCAGCGTTGGCTGGAAACACCATATATTTT.

The chain carries TRBV28 and TRBJ1-5, with D possibly TRBD1 on 6 matching bases. The ends were cut back, 5 bases at V and 7 bases at J, with 24 bases in the middle. The CDR3 has 17 residues. The germline V gene encodes CDR1 MDHEN and CDR2 SYDVKM. The CDR3 loop is CASSPTTHDRQGQPQHF. CDR3 sequence (DNA): TGTGCCAGCAGTCCTACCACCCATGACAGGCAGGGCCAGCCCCAGCATTTT. Full variable domain (outside the CDR3, taken from reference TRBV28 and TRBJ1-5): DVKVTQSSRYLVKRTGEKVFLECVQDMDHENMFWYRQDPGLGLRLIYFSYDVKMKEKGDIPEGYSVSREKKERFSLILESASTNQTSMYLCASSPTTHDRQGQPQHFGDGTRLSIL.

This clone was seen just once. This sequence joins TRBV27 and TRBJ1-1; possible D gene TRBD1, 5 bases. The germline CDR1 and CDR2 sequences are MNHEY and SMNVEV (reference sequence). The CDR3 totals 13 residues. V lost 5 bases to trimming and J lost 4 bases, with 11 bases between them. Here the CDR3 DNA reads TGTGCCAGCAGTGGGGGGATCCGCACTGAAGCTTTCTTT. Protein product: CASSGGIRTEAFF.

The rearrangement joins TRBV5-1 to TRBJ2-1; 9 bases are shared with TRBD1. Trimming took 4 bases from V and 4 from J; bases not matched to a gene: 6. This CDR3 spans 15 amino acids. Germline CDR1 SGHRS, CDR2 YFSETQ. In DNA, the CDR3 is TGCGCCAGCAGCATGACGACAGGGGGGTACAATGAGCAGTTCTTC. Protein: CASSMTTGGYNEQFF.

V is TRBV5-4 and J is TRBJ1-2, with D hard to call. This CDR3 is built from 16 residues. V dropped 3 bases and J dropped 4 bases, with 19 bases sitting between them. Per the germline V gene, CDR1 is SGHNT and CDR2 is YYREEE (reference sequence). CDR3 sequence: CASSSGWRELSYGYTF. The CDR3 coding sequence is TGTGCCAGCAGCTCTGGTTGGAGGGAGTTGAGCTATGGCTACACCTTC.

The CDR3 spells CASSPPGPKVYEQYF. The CDR3 DNA reads TGTGCCAGCAGTCCCCCGGGTCCGAAGGTGTACGAGCAGTACTTC. This rearrangement joins TRBV28 to TRBJ2-7; no clear D. This CDR3 is 15 amino acids long. The germline V and J ends were trimmed by 5 bases and 4 bases, with 18 bases remaining between them. Germline V lookup: CDR1 MDHEN, CDR2 SYDVKM.

The chain employs TRBV2 and TRBJ2-2, with 9 bases fitting TRBD2. Trimming cost V 4 bases and J 2 bases; bases outside gene matches: 8. The germline V gene has CDR1 SNHLY and CDR2 FYNNEI. The CDR3 covers 17 residues. CDR3 region: CASSGGVAGANTGELFF. The CDR3 DNA reads as TGTGCCAGCAGTGGAGGGGTAGCGGGAGCTAACACCGGGGAGCTGTTTTTT.

V is TRBV29-1 and J is TRBJ2-5; a weak D match, TRBD1 (6 bases). The J call could be wrong; TRBJ2-7 is a better fit for the DNA end. This CDR3 has 14 amino acids. The V gene's germline CDR1 is SQVTM and CDR2 ANQGSEA. The CDR3 sequence is CSVDGRGKGGEQYF. The CDR3 DNA reads as TGCAGCGTTGACGGGCGAGGGAAAGGGGGCGAGCAGTACTTC.

This clone was seen only a few times. V and J are TRBV28 and TRBJ2-7; a possible D gene is TRBD2 (5 bases). The CDR3 has 15 residues. V was cut by 5 bases and J by 9 bases, with 23 bases left in between. The germline V gene encodes CDR1 MDHEN and CDR2 SYDVKM. The CDR3: CASSPPASLGFWQYF. CDR3 bases: TGTGCCAGCAGTCCCCCGGCTAGCCTGGGGTTTTGGCAGTACTTC.

This chain links TRBV9 with TRBJ1-1; D is uncertain. The germline V and J ends were trimmed by 4 bases and 3 bases, with 10 bases remaining between them. Germline V gene sequence: CDR1 SGDLS, CDR2 YYNGEE. The CDR3 is made up of 13 amino acids. The CDR3 DNA sequence: TGTGCCAGCAGCTTTGGACTGGACACTGAAGCTTTCTTT. It translates to CASSFGLDTEAFF.

V is TRBV7-2 and J is TRBJ2-7; 7 nucleotides line up with TRBD1. The trim removed 11 bases at V and 4 bases at J, leaving 11 bases unmatched. The CDR3 consists of 13 residues. The germline V gene encodes CDR1 SGHTA and CDR2 FQGNSA. As DNA, the CDR3 is TGTGCCTGTGGGGGACAGTATTCTTACGAGCAGTACTTC. Protein product: CACGGQYSYEQYF.

V and J are TRBV4-2 and TRBJ2-7; TRBD2 matches 7 bases. V trimming: 1 base; J trimming: 4 bases; junction bases outside the gene matches: 10. The V gene's germline CDR1 is LGHNA and CDR2 YNFKEQ. This CDR3 contains 16 residues. CDR3 sequence (DNA): TGTGCCAGCAGCCAAGGCCTAGCGGCCGGCTCATACGAGCAGTACTTC. Its translation is CASSQGLAAGSYEQYF.

About this clone: Lacking the conserved final phenylalanine or tryptophan, this CDR3 likely reflects a read error. The chain recombines TRBV7-2 with TRBJ2-7; possibly TRBD2 for D (5 bases). Germline CDR1 is SGHTA and CDR2 is FQGNSA. V was cut by 2 bases and J by 6 bases, with 14 bases left in between. This CDR3 is 14 amino acids long. The chain's CDR3 is CASSLWGLASEQYS. The CDR3 nucleotides are TGTGCCAGCAGCTTATGGGGTCTAGCAAGCGAGCAGTACTCC.

V is TRBV11-2 and J is TRBJ2-7; 10 bases align to TRBD1. V was clipped by 2 bases and J by 12 bases; unmatched bases: 10. Germline V gene sequence: CDR1 SGHAT, CDR2 FQNNGV. The CDR3 covers 14 residues. The CDR3 protein is CASSLLGQGSSGYF. As DNA, the CDR3 is TGTGCCAGCAGCTTACTGGGACAGGGGAGTTCGGGGTACTTC.